This TCR beta chain originates from a study of control samples from healthy donors and cancer patients. The CDR3 runs 16 residues. CDR1 is KGHDR, CDR2 SFDVKD, per germline. The germline V and J ends were trimmed by 10 bases and 5 bases, with 22 bases remaining between them. This clone appeared once. TCRdb's copy holds only in-frame clones and misses some; the assay was immunoSEQ multiplex PCR. The repertoire includes 120,000 to 150,000 clones, approximately 94% of them detected once, and approximately 14% sits in the top ten. The sequence was obtained from a man between 35 and 55 years old in good health. Sequencing was performed on blood. The V gene is TRBV24-1, the J gene TRBJ2-2; possible D gene TRBD2, 6 bases. The CDR3 region is CATSRVGGRGTGELFF. The CDR3, as DNA: TGTGCCACGTCTCGCGTCGGAGGGAGAGGTACCGGGGAGCTGTTTTTT.